This TCR beta chain was found in a study of blood T cell repertoires in COVID-19. The V gene end was trimmed by 4 bases and the J gene end by 5 bases; junction bases not matched to a gene: 14. Germline lookup yields CDR1 LNHDA and CDR2 SQIVND (reference sequence). The CDR3 has 17 residues. Under the authors' procedure: Amplified reference gene primers provided the basis for estimating nucleated cell counts. Libraries were prepared by immunoSEQ multiplex PCR; TCRdb keeps only in-frame clonotypes and omits some of them. D and trimming come from the DNA, and the V and J calls and clone size come from that table. Of approximately 290,000 clones listed, 90% are singletons.

This rearrangement joins TRBV19 to TRBJ2-5, with 9 nucleotides matching TRBD2. This receptor was taken from a woman aged 18-29 years with acute COVID-19. The sequenced sample was PBMCs or T cells enriched from blood (not recorded which). The CDR3 coding sequence is TGTGCCAGTAGTAGACTTAGCGGGAGTTCGCGTTGGGAGACCCAGTACTTC. As protein: CASSRLSGSSRWETQYF.